The 22 T cell receptor beta chains listed next were all sequenced from one sample in a study of blood T cell repertoires in COVID-19. TCRdb keeps only in-frame clones here, not all; method: immunoSEQ multiplex PCR. The data hold around 310,000 clones, with roughly 89% observed a single time. Sequencing used peripheral blood. These receptors were collected from a woman aged 40 to 50 with COVID-19, enrolled during active disease.

This rearrangement joins TRBV19 to TRBJ1-2, with 7 bases fitting TRBD1. Germline V gene data show CDR1 as LNHDA and CDR2 as SQIVND (reference sequence). V lost 5 bases and J lost 4; bases outside the gene matches: 10. CDR3 size: 15 residues. The CDR3 reads CASSAATGYLYGYTF. The CDR3 coding sequence is TGTGCCAGTAGTGCGGCGACAGGGTACCTCTATGGCTACACCTTC.

J is TRBJ1-1 and V is TRBV5-1, with D unresolved. The V end lost 1 base, the J end lost 3 bases, and 10 bases lay between the germline ends. Germline lookup yields CDR1 SGHRS and CDR2 YFSETQ. CDR3 length equals 14 residues. The CDR3 bases are TGCGCCAGCAGCTTGCGGGAGCTGGACACTGAAGCTTTCTTT. Its translation: CASSLRELDTEAFF.

This chain uses TRBV7-3 with TRBJ2-1, with 7 bases identical to TRBD2. The CDR3 is 14 residues long. Germline V gives CDR1 SGHTA, CDR2 FQGTGA. V dropped 5 bases and J dropped 6; count of bases not matched to a gene: 7. The DNA for the CDR3 is TGTGCCAGCAGCCCGGGACTACGTCCCAATGAGCAGTTCTTC. Translating gives CASSPGLRPNEQFF. Drawing the rest from reference TRBV7-3 and TRBJ2-1, the complete variable domain is GAGVSQTPSNKVTEKGKYVELRCDPISGHTALYWYRQSLGQGPEFLIYFQGTGAADDSGLPNDRFFAVRPEGSVSTLKIQRTERGDSAVYLCASSPGLRPNEQFFGPGTRLTVL.

V and J are TRBV3-1 (or the pseudogene TRBV3-2) and TRBJ1-1; D might be TRBD1 (5 bases). The CDR3 is 14 residues long. Germline lookup yields CDR1 LGHDT and CDR2 YNNKEL (reference sequence). V shed 5 bases and J shed 5 bases, with 15 bases lying between them. CDR3 nucleotide sequence: TGTGCCAGCAGCTTGGGAAGCGGGGGGACTGAAGCTTTCTTT. Its protein is CASSLGSGGTEAFF.

The chain uses TRBV4-1 and TRBJ2-3; 7 nucleotides agree with TRBD1. Germline V lookup: CDR1 MGHRA, CDR2 YSYEKL. Trimming removed 7 bases from V and 0 bases from J; junction bases left unmatched: 7. CDR3 length equals 15 residues. CDR3: CASTQDRLSTDTQYF. In nucleotides, the CDR3 is TGCGCCAGCACTCAGGACAGGCTAAGCACAGATACGCAGTATTTT.

The V and J genes are TRBV7-2 and TRBJ1-3; no clear D. Germline-derived CDR1 and CDR2 are SGHTA and FQGNSA. The CDR3 sequence is 13 residues long. The V end was cut by 6 bases, the J end by 0 bases, with 6 bases between. CDR3: CASRSFSGNTIYF. In DNA form, the CDR3 reads TGTGCCAGCAGGAGCTTCTCTGGAAACACCATATATTTT.

The chain recombines TRBV29-1 with TRBJ2-4; no definite D call. Trimming removed 3 bases from V and 0 bases from J, with 3 bases in between. The CDR3 has 12 residues. Germline V gene sequence: CDR1 SQVTM, CDR2 ANQGSEA. The CDR3 DNA sequence: TGCAGCGTTGATCTAGCCAAAAACATTCAGTACTTC. Translation gives CSVDLAKNIQYF.

The V call is TRBV5-1, the J call TRBJ1-2; 7 bases map to TRBD1. The V and J ends lost 3 bases and 2 bases, in that order; junction bases with no gene match: 7. This CDR3 contains 15 residues. Germline assignment: CDR1 SGHRS and CDR2 YFSETQ. The CDR3 nucleotides are TGCGCCAGCAGCTCATTACAGGGGAGGAACTATGGCTACACCTTC. The encoded protein is CASSSLQGRNYGYTF.

J is TRBJ2-3 and V is TRBV20-1; D is uncertain. The germline V and J ends were trimmed by 3 bases and 2 bases, with 9 bases remaining between them. CDR1 is DFQATT and CDR2 is SNEGSKA in the germline V gene (reference sequence). This CDR3 is built from 13 residues. CDR3 residues: CSASEALTDTQYF. The CDR3 bases are TGCAGTGCTAGTGAGGCCCTCACAGATACGCAGTATTTT.

V is TRBV7-2 and J is TRBJ2-1; possible D gene TRBD2, 5 bases. Germline V gene data show CDR1 as SGHTA and CDR2 as FQGNSA. V dropped 3 bases and J dropped 10 bases, with 13 bases sitting between them. This CDR3 is built from 13 residues. CDR3 in DNA: TGTGCCAGCAGCTTCGACGTGGGCGGGGAGCAGTTCTTC. Protein sequence: CASSFDVGGEQFF.

This clone was seen only once. The chain has TRBV9 and TRBJ1-4; 9 bases agree with TRBD1. The CDR3 has 17 amino acids. Germline V gene data show CDR1 as SGDLS and CDR2 as YYNGEE. V dropped 3 bases and J dropped 3; count of bases not matched to a gene: 9. The CDR3 region has the DNA TGTGCCAGCAGCGCCGAGGGACAGGGCTTGGCTAATGAAAAACTGTTTTTT. Translating it yields CASSAEGQGLANEKLFF.

The genes are TRBV4-3 and TRBJ1-5, with a weak D call TRBD1 (5 bases). Between the trimmed V and J ends, which lost 0 bases and 4 bases, there was a span of 13 bases. Per germline, CDR1 LGHNA and CDR2 YSLEER. This CDR3 region has 16 residues. The CDR3 DNA sequence: TGCGCCAGCAGCCAAGATGGGGCAGGGTCAAATCAGCCCCAGCATTTT. This gives the protein CASSQDGAGSNQPQHF.

The rearrangement uses TRBV28 and TRBJ1-6; D unresolved. Germline assignment: CDR1 MDHEN and CDR2 SYDVKM. The CDR3 sequence is 15 residues long. V was clipped by 3 bases and J by 11 bases, with 17 bases between them. For the CDR3, the DNA is TGTGCCAGCAGTTTTGCCTCGGCGGCTCCAACACCCCTCCACTTT. It specifies CASSFASAAPTPLHF. The entire variable domain, with the rest obtained from reference TRBV28 and TRBJ1-6, is as follows: DVKVTQSSRYLVKRTGEKVFLECVQDMDHENMFWYRQDPGLGLRLIYFSYDVKMKEKGDIPEGYSVSREKKERFSLILESASTNQTSMYLCASSFASAAPTPLHFGNGTRLTVT.

This clone was observed once. V is TRBV19 and J is TRBJ1-1; TRBD1 might be the D (6 bases). V dropped 3 bases and J dropped 0 bases, with 8 bases sitting between them. Germline V gene lookup returns CDR1 LNHDA and CDR2 SQIVND (reference sequence). The CDR3 runs to 14 residues. CDR3 nucleotide sequence: TGTGCCAGTAGTATGCGGACAGTGAACACTGAAGCTTTCTTT. It specifies CASSMRTVNTEAFF.

V and J are TRBV5-1 and TRBJ2-2; 11 bases agree with TRBD2. Per germline, CDR1 SGHRS and CDR2 YFSETQ. This CDR3 comprises 16 residues. V gave up 4 bases and J gave up 4 bases; unmatched junction bases: 6. CDR3 sequence (DNA): TGCGCCAGCAGCCGGGGACTAGCGGCGGGCACCGGGGAGCTGTTTTTT. Amino acids: CASSRGLAAGTGELFF.

The chain combines TRBV18 with TRBJ2-3; 9 bases agree with TRBD1. V shed 2 bases and J 3 bases; nucleotides not matched to a gene: 12. Germline values: CDR1 KGHSH, CDR2 LQKENI. The CDR3 sequence is 18 residues long. CDR3 residues: CASSPLGPGTGNTDTQYF. The CDR3 DNA is TGTGCCAGCTCACCATTAGGACCCGGGACAGGGAATACAGATACGCAGTATTTT.

The chain links TRBV5-4 to TRBJ1-6, with 10 bases lining up with TRBD1. V dropped 5 bases and J dropped 6; count of bases not matched to a gene: 5. This CDR3 has 15 residues. Germline loops: CDR1 SGHNT, CDR2 YYREEE (reference sequence). CDR3 bases: TGTGCCAGCAGTTCCAGGGACAGGGGTAATTCACCCCTCCACTTT. It is translated as CASSSRDRGNSPLHF.

CDR3 in DNA: TGTGCCAGCAGTCCTGCAGTTGTAAACAATGAGCAGTTCTTC. Translation gives CASSPAVVNNEQFF. V gene TRBV28 combines with J gene TRBJ2-1; D gene ambiguous. V was clipped by 5 bases and J by 5 bases, with 13 bases between them. The CDR3 runs to 14 residues. From germline, CDR1 is MDHEN and CDR2 SYDVKM.

This chain connects TRBV5-8 to TRBJ1-5; maybe TRBD1 (6 bases). The V end was cut by 5 bases, the J end by 5 bases, with 11 bases between. This CDR3 has 13 residues. Germline V gives CDR1 SGHTS, CDR2 YDEGEE. CDR3 DNA: TGTGCCAGCAGAGAGGACAGTTATCAGCCCCAGCATTTT. Amino acids: CASREDSYQPQHF.

The chain carries TRBV28 and TRBJ1-6, with unresolved D. Germline values: CDR1 MDHEN, CDR2 SYDVKM. V lost 7 bases to trimming and J lost 0 bases, with 16 bases between them. This CDR3 spans 17 amino acids. The CDR3 here is CASTAPLGSSYNSPLHF. The CDR3 region has the DNA TGTGCCAGCACCGCCCCCCTCGGGAGCTCCTATAATTCACCCCTCCACTTT.

The chain employs TRBV27 and TRBJ2-7; perhaps TRBD1 as D (7 bases). The germline V gene encodes CDR1 MNHEY and CDR2 SMNVEV (reference sequence). The CDR3 is 13 amino acids. V lost 11 bases to trimming and J lost 3 bases, with 17 bases between them. DNA for the CDR3: TGTGCCTCCCAGGGGGGTTCCTACTACGAGCAGTACTTC. Translation: CASQGGSYYEQYF.

This clone came up once. The chain employs TRBV5-6 and TRBJ1-3; 8 positions agree with TRBD1. V trimming: 4 bases; J trimming: 0 bases; junction bases outside the gene matches: 6. Germline CDR1 reads SGHDT; CDR2 reads YYEEEE. The CDR3 covers 16 residues. The CDR3 here is CASSPRTGNSGNTIYF. The CDR3 coding sequence is TGTGCCAGCAGCCCTCGGACAGGGAACTCTGGAAACACCATATATTTT.